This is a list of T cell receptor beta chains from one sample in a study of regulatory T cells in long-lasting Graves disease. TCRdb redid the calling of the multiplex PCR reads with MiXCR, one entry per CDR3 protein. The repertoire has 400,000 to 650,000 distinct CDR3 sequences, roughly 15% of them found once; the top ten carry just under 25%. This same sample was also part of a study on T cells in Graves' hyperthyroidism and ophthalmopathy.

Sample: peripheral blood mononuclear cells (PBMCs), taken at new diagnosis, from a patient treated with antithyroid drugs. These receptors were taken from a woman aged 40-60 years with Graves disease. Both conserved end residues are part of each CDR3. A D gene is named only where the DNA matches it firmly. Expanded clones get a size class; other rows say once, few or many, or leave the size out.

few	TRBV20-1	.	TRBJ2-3	TGCAGTGTCTCGGCTAGCACAGATACGCAGTATTTT	CSVSASTDTQYF
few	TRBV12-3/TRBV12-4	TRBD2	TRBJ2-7	TGTGCCAGCATGAGGTTAGCGGGGGGGCTGTACGAGCAGTACTTC	CASMRLAGGLYEQYF
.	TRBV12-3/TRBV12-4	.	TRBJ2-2	TGTGCCAGCAGACTGGAGCAGGGAGCCACCGGGGAGCTGTTTTTT	CASRLEQGATGELFF
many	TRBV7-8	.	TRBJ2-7	TGTGCCAGCAGCTCCAATAGGGTCAGCTACGAGCAGTACTTC	CASSSNRVSYEQYF
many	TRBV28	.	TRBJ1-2	TGTGCCAGCAGTCTAGGCGGGACGAACTATGGCTACACCTTC	CASSLGGTNYGYTF
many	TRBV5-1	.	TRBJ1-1	TGCGCCAGCAGCTTGGCCCCCGCCAACACTGAAGCTTTCTTT	CASSLAPANTEAFF
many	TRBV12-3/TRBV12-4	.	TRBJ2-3	TGTGCCAGCAGTTTAAAAGTAACAGACCTAATCACAGATACGCAGTATTTT	CASSLKVTDLITDTQYF
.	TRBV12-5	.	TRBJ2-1	TGTGCTAGTGGCTCATCTCAGGGTTCCTTC	CASGSSQGSF
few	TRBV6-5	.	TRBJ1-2	TGTGCCAGCAGTTACGGGCCGGATGGCTACACCTTC	CASSYGPDGYTF
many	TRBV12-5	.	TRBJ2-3	TGTGCTAGTGGTTTGTCCCGCTCGGGAGATACGCAGTATTTT	CASGLSRSGDTQYF
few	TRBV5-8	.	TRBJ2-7	TGTGCCAGCAGCTCCGACCGTGCTTGGGACCAGCAGTACTTC	CASSSDRAWDQQYF
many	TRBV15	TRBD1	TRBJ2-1	TGTGCCACCAGCACCGACAGGGTCCGTTACAATGAGCAGTTCTTC	CATSTDRVRYNEQFF
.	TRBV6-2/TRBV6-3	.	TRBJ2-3	TGTGCCAGCAGTTATAATCCACCGGGGGCTACAGATACGCAGTATTTT	CASSYNPPGATDTQYF
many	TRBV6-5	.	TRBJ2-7	TGTGCCAGCAGTTACTCGATCGGCGGATACTACGAGCAGTACTTC	CASSYSIGGYYEQYF
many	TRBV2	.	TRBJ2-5	TGTGCCAGCAGTAATGAACAAGAGACCCAGTACTTC	CASSNEQETQYF
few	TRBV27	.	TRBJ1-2	TGTGCCAGCAGTCTTCAGAATATGGGCTATGGCTACACCTTC	CASSLQNMGYGYTF
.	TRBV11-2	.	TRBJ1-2	TGTGCCAGCAGCTCCCGGGGGATGGGCTATGGCTACACCTTC	CASSSRGMGYGYTF
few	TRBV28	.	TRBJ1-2	TGTGCCAGCAGGACCTCCCGGGAACTCTATGGCTACACCTTC	CASRTSRELYGYTF
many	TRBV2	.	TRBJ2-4	TGTGCCAGCAGTACCCCTCAGGGGGGGGGCGCCAAAAACATTCAGTACTTC	CASSTPQGGGAKNIQYF
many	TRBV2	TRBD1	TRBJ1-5	TGTGCCAGCAGTACTGGACAGGGACGGCCCCAGCATTTT	CASSTGQGRPQHF
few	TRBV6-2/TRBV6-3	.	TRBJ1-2	TGTGCCAGCAGTGAGCTCGGAGGGGGTGGCTACACCTTC	CASSELGGGGYTF
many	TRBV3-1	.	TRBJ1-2	TGTGCCAGCAGTCTTAGGGGACAAAAGAACTATGGCTACACCTTC	CASSLRGQKNYGYTF
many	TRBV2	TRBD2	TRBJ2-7	TGTGCCAGCAGCTTAGAAGCAGCGGGGGGACTAGGCGAGCAGTACTTC	CASSLEAAGGLGEQYF
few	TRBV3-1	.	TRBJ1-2	TGTGCCAGCAGCCTTCGTGGCGCTATGGGCTACACCTTC	CASSLRGAMGYTF
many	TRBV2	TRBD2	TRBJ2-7	TGTGCCAGCAGTGGACGGGGGGGGTCCGAGCAGTACTTC	CASSGRGGSEQYF
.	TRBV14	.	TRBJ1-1	TGTGCCAGCAGCCAAGATCATCCCAGCATAAACACTGAAGCTTTCTTT	CASSQDHPSINTEAFF
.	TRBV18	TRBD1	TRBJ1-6	TGTGCCAGCTCGCCCAAAAGACAGGGTTTGAGCTCCTATAATTCACCCCTCCACTTT	CASSPKRQGLSSYNSPLHF
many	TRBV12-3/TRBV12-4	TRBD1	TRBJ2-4	TGTGCCAGCAGTTTAGGGACAGGGACGAGAAACATTCAGTACTTC	CASSLGTGTRNIQYF
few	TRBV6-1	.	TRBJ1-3	TGTGCCAGCAGTGAACTAGAACACGTAGGACGGATCTCTGGAAACACCATATATTTT	CASSELEHVGRISGNTIYF
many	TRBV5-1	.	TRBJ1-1	TGCGCCAGCAGCTTGTCGGGGGGCGCGGGGAACACTGAAGCTTTCTTT	CASSLSGGAGNTEAFF
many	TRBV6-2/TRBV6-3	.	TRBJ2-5	TGTGCCAGCACCCGAGTGCTGGGTCTTTCACGAGAGACCCAGTACTTC	CASTRVLGLSRETQYF
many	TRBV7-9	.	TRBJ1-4	TGTGCCAGCAGCTCCGTAGGACAGAACCACTATAATGAAAAACTGTTTTTT	CASSSVGQNHYNEKLFF
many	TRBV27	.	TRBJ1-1	TGTGCCAGCAGTTTGTCGTCTCTGAACACTGAAGCTTTCTTT	CASSLSSLNTEAFF
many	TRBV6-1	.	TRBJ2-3	TGTGCCAGCAGCTTGGGGGTGGGACCGCAGGGAAACACAGATACGCAGTATTTT	CASSLGVGPQGNTDTQYF
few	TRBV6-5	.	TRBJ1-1	TGTGCCAGCAGTTACGCGGTGGGGGGCGCGGGGAACACTGAAGCTTTCTTT	CASSYAVGGAGNTEAFF
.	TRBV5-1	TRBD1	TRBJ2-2	TGCGCCAGCAGACCCGGGACAGGTCTGGGCGGGGAGCTGTTTTTT	CASRPGTGLGGELFF
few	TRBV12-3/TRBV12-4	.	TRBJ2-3	TGTGCCAGCGTGGCGGGGAGGAAGGTGAATACGCAGTATTTT	CASVAGRKVNTQYF
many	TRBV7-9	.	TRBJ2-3	TGTGCCAGCAGCTTAGGATTAGACCCCACAGATACGCAGTATTTT	CASSLGLDPTDTQYF
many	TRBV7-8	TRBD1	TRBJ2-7	TGTGCCAGCAGCTTAGGTCTTACAGGGGGAGAGCAGTACTTC	CASSLGLTGGEQYF
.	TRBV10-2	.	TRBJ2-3	TGCGCCAGCAGTGAGTCGCGGCGGGATACGCAGTATTTT	CASSESRRDTQYF
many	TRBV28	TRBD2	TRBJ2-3	TGTGCCAGCAGTTTCGAGCCCGGGACTAGCGGGGGGGCCACAGCAGATACGCAGTATTTT	CASSFEPGTSGGATADTQYF
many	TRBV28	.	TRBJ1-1	TGTGCCAGCAGTTTATTTGGTTCGGTCGGGACAAGCCATATGAACACTGAAGCTTTCTTT	CASSLFGSVGTSHMNTEAFF
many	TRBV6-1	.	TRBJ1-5	TGTGCCACCACCACAGGGTCTCAGCCCCAGCATTTT	CATTTGSQPQHF
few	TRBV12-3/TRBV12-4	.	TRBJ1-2	TGTGCCATCAGTGGAGGGTATGGCTACACCTTC	CAISGGYGYTF
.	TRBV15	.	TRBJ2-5	TGTGCCACCAATACGGGCCGTCAAGAGACCCAGTACTTC	CATNTGRQETQYF
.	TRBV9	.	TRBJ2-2	TGTGCCAGCAGCGTAGTGGCGGGACTTTCGAACACCGGGGAGCTGTTTTTT	CASSVVAGLSNTGELFF
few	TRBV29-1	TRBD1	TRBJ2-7	TGCAGCGTTGAAAAGGACAGGGCCCCCTACGAGCAGTACTTC	CSVEKDRAPYEQYF
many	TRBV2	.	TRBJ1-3	TGTGCCAGCAGTCAGGAGTCTGGAAACACCATATATTTT	CASSQESGNTIYF
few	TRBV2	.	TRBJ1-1	TGTGCGGATAGTCAAGGGTTCTCCCCGTTTGAAGCTTTCTTT	CADSQGFSPFEAFF
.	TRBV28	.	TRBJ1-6	TGTGCCAGCAGTAGTATCAGACTCAATAATTCACCCCTCCACTTT	CASSSIRLNNSPLHF
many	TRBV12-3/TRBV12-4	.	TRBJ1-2	TGTGCCAGCAGTTTAACGCGAGACTCCTCGGGCTACACCTTC	CASSLTRDSSGYTF